The present TCR beta chain was sequenced within a study of blood T cell repertoires in COVID-19 (dated by TCRdb to about 2020). Turning to the overall study: The collaborator samples originated in the United States, Italy and Spain and spanned the acute and convalescent phases of COVID-19. The samples were drawn from two sources: the first 160 participants of the ongoing ImmuneRACE study, and 950 to 1,500 subjects contributed by 6 global collaborators. HLA class I and class II types, where available, came from metadata supplied by the sample provider rather than from assay-based typing. Subjects who had been exposed to COVID-19, were actively infected with it, or had recovered from it provided the deeply sampled blood TCRbeta repertoires that made up the dataset. Sample metadata almost always included a de-identified subject ID, COVID-19 status, age in years and sex. The material from the prospective study consisted of cDNA or gDNA derived from T cells, B-cell-depleted T cells, or PBMCs. The repertoires were released in a freely available public database meant as a resource for research on the immune response to SARS-CoV-2. Study-level results and caveats: How much clinical and demographic metadata was included differed by source and by participant, and the metadata was provided uncurated.

TCRbeta CDR3 regions were amplified from genomic DNA by means of the immunoSEQ Assay, a bias-controlled multiplex PCR. The paper's data handling went like this. Nucleated cell counts per sample were estimated from amplification of reference gene primers within the assay. To quantify the absolute abundance of each unique TCRbeta CDR3 rearrangement, sequence reads were collapsed and filtered. For each sample, productive Simpson clonality was calculated by taking the square root of Simpson's diversity index across productive rearrangements. Not all clones reach the TCRdb copy of this immuneACCESS table, which keeps in-frame sequences only. Checked studies attribute under half of the gap to unresolved V genes and leave the rest unexplained. D and trimming were read from the DNA, whereas the V and J calls and clone size are those reported in that table. Here the sample has 300,000 to 400,000 clones; 70% to 90% occur a single time. The ten largest clones capture 2.3% of the sample.

One collaborating source in Seattle enrolled patients during active infection and followed them longitudinally through the course of disease. Collaborating institutions collected whole blood in K2EDTA tubes following their own protocols. Collaborator samples were shipped for TCRbeta analysis as frozen whole blood, isolated PBMCs, or DNA extracted from either sample type. Of note for this clone: Its antigen is unknown. No per-base quality is available; no much larger clone lies one base away.

CDR3 length: 13 amino acids, cysteine to phenylalanine. The DNA shown is the 39-base CDR3, in frame from base 1. Reading the germline V gene gives CDR1 SGHTA and CDR2 FQGTGA. The trim is 5 bases for V and 7 bases for J, with a gap of 15 bases between the germline ends. The clonotype was recovered from a woman aged 55-70 years with COVID-19, enrolled during active disease. Sequenced material: peripheral blood. Recombination linked TRBV7-3 to TRBJ2-7; D gene: possibly TRBD1, on 6 matching bases. The nucleotides are TGTGCCAGCAGCGCCAACAGGGTTGGGGAGCAGTACTTC. Its protein is CASSANRVGEQYF.